What follows are 5 T cell receptor beta chains derived from one specimen sequenced in a study of Graves' ophthalmopathy and Graves' hyperthyroidism. Researchers took RNA transcripts and amplified TCR beta CDR3 regions from them. Second-round multiplex PCR came after a first-round RT-PCR that employed HTBI primers. TCRdb re-derived calls from the multiplex PCR reads in MiXCR, one entry per CDR3 protein. Found here are about 620,000 distinct CDR3 sequences, 22% of them singletons; the top ten hold roughly 7.4%. The sequenced material came from peripheral blood. These receptors were obtained from a woman aged 18-29 years with stable Graves' hyperthyroidism. Some clones in this sample may be carry-over from other donors' samples.

This clonotype has a count of ten or more. This chain links TRBV20-1 with TRBJ2-7; D gene unclear. The CDR3 loop spans 14 amino acids. The germline gives CDR1 DFQATT, CDR2 SNEGSKA (reference sequence). Trimming took off 5 bases at V and 1 base at J, with 15 bases between the two ends. The CDR3 protein is CSALTEARSYEQYF. The DNA of the CDR3 is TGCAGTGCTCTTACAGAGGCTAGATCCTACGAGCAGTACTTC.

The rearrangement uses TRBV5-1 and TRBJ1-2; 7 bases are a match to TRBD1. This CDR3 is built from 16 residues. Germline lookup yields CDR1 SGHRS and CDR2 YFSETQ. After removal of 4 bases from V and 5 bases from J, the junction contained 14 bases not matched to a gene. CDR3 bases: TGCGCCAGCAGCCCAACTATCCCCGGGACAGAATATGGCTACACCTTC. This codes for CASSPTIPGTEYGYTF.

The chain combines TRBV19 with TRBJ2-2; 7 bases align to TRBD2. The trim removed 5 bases at V and 1 base at J, leaving 7 bases unmatched. The CDR3 runs to 16 residues. Germline V gene lookup returns CDR1 LNHDA and CDR2 SQIVND (reference sequence). The CDR3 spells CASSRRENRNTGELFF. CDR3 in DNA: TGTGCCAGTAGTCGGCGGGAGAATAGGAACACCGGGGAGCTGTTTTTT. Together with reference TRBV19 and TRBJ2-2, the CDR3 gives the full variable domain: DGGITQSPKYLFRKEGQNVTLSCEQNLNHDAMYWYRQDPGQGLRLIYYSQIVNDFQKGDIAEGYSVSREKKESFPLTVTSAQKNPTAFYLCASSRRENRNTGELFFGEGSRLTVL.

This clonotype was counted between two and nine times. The chain combines TRBV30 with TRBJ2-5; the match to TRBD1 covers 10 bases. The CDR3 length is 14 residues. Germline V gene data show CDR1 as GTSNPN and CDR2 as SVGIG (reference sequence). V was pared by 3 bases and J by 5 bases, with 6 bases of the junction left unmatched. The CDR3, as DNA: TGTGCCTGGAGGCTGACAGGGGGCCTTGAGACCCAGTACTTC. Protein: CAWRLTGGLETQYF. The entire variable domain, with the rest obtained from reference TRBV30 and TRBJ2-5, is as follows: SQTIHQWPATLVQPVGSPLSLECTVEGTSNPNLYWYRQAAGRGLQLLFYSVGIGQISSEVPQNLSASRPQDRQFILSSKKLLLSDSGFYLCAWRLTGGLETQYFGPGTRLLVL.

J is TRBJ1-5 and V is TRBV19, with D possibly matching TRBD1 (6 bases). Germline V gene sequence: CDR1 LNHDA, CDR2 SQIVND (reference sequence). Trimming took off 0 bases at V and 5 bases at J, with 11 bases between the two ends. CDR3 length equals 15 residues. Written as DNA, the CDR3 is TGTGCCAGTAGTATAGAAGACAGGAAATATCAGCCCCAGCATTTT. Its translation: CASSIEDRKYQPQHF.